The 8 T cell receptor beta chains given below trace back to one sample, sequenced in a study of T cell responses to AZD1222 COVID-19 vaccine. The repertoire was sequenced with immunoSEQ multiplex PCR; TCRdb's copy has only in-frame clones and lacks some. This repertoire shows roughly 150,000 clones, roughly 92% found once; its top ten account for over 1%. Sequencing was performed on peripheral blood, taken 28 days after the second AZD1222 dose. These receptors all come from an adult who received the AZD1222 COVID-19 vaccine.

This chain uses TRBV3-1 (or the pseudogene TRBV3-2) with TRBJ1-4, with TRBD1 identical over 9 bases. V was pared by 3 bases and J by 7 bases, with 6 bases of the junction left unmatched. Germline V gene data show CDR1 as LGHDT and CDR2 as YNNKEL (reference sequence). The CDR3 has 15 amino acids. For the CDR3, the DNA is TGTGCCAGCAGCCAGGCCCGGGACAGGGCTGAAAAACTGTTTTTT. Amino acid sequence: CASSQARDRAEKLFF.

J is TRBJ2-3 and V is TRBV27; TRBD2 matches 7 bases. From germline, CDR1 is MNHEY and CDR2 SMNVEV (reference sequence). This CDR3 has 15 amino acids. Trimming cost V 5 bases and J 6 bases; bases outside gene matches: 11. The CDR3 DNA reads TGTGCCAGCAGTCCCCGGACTAGTGGGGAGGATACGCAGTATTTT. It codes for CASSPRTSGEDTQYF.

A few counts support this clone. The chain links TRBV6-5 to TRBJ1-1; maybe TRBD1 (5 bases). CDR3 length: 14 residues. Trimming took off 6 bases at V and 1 base at J, with 12 bases between the two ends. CDR1 and CDR2 from the germline V gene are MNHEY and SVGAGI. The CDR3 spells CASSQSGGNTEAFF. CDR3 DNA sequence: TGTGCCAGCAGCCAGTCCGGGGGGAACACTGAAGCTTTCTTT.

The chain joins TRBV27 to TRBJ2-1, with 10 bases identical to TRBD2. This CDR3 is built from 14 residues. V dropped 2 bases and J dropped 8; count of bases not matched to a gene: 3. Germline V gene lookup returns CDR1 MNHEY and CDR2 SMNVEV (reference sequence). The CDR3 nucleotides are TGTGCCAGCAGTTTAACTAGCGGGGACGATGAGCAGTTCTTC. Translating it yields CASSLTSGDDEQFF.

J is TRBJ1-1 and V is TRBV7-9; tentatively, D is TRBD1 (5 bases). CDR1 and CDR2 (germline): SEHNR, FQNEAQ (reference sequence). Trimming removed 11 bases from V and 5 bases from J, with 15 bases in between. This CDR3 comprises 12 residues. DNA of the CDR3: TGTGCCTCCGGTCCGGGGGATACTGAAGCTTTCTTT. This codes for CASGPGDTEAFF.

The chain couples TRBV2 to TRBJ2-1, with D perhaps TRBD1 or TRBD2 (5 bases each). Germline V lookup: CDR1 SNHLY, CDR2 FYNNEI. The CDR3 length is 15 residues. V was trimmed by 6 bases and J by 6 bases, leaving 18 bases between them. The DNA for the CDR3 is TGTGCCAGCAGCCCTGGGGGTAGGTTTCGCAATGAGCAGTTCTTC. It yields the protein CASSPGGRFRNEQFF. The variable domain in full, completed from reference TRBV2 and TRBJ2-1, reads EPEVTQTPSHQVTQMGQEVILRCVPISNHLYFYWYRQILGQKVEFLVSFYNNEISEKSEIFDDQFSVERPDGSNFTLKIRSTKLEDSAMYFCASSPGGRFRNEQFFGPGTRLTVL.

This chain connects TRBV11-2 to TRBJ1-4; weak D call: TRBD1 (5 bases). There are 16 residues in the CDR3. Germline assignment: CDR1 SGHAT and CDR2 FQNNGV. Trimming cost V 2 bases and J 8 bases, with 18 bases left between them. The CDR3 DNA reads as TGTGCCAGCAGCTTACTCCCGGGACGCGGGTACGAAAAACTGTTTTTT. It is translated as CASSLLPGRGYEKLFF.

The J gene is TRBJ2-5, the V gene TRBV5-1; 7 bases map to TRBD2. CDR1 is SGHRS, CDR2 YFSETQ, per germline. This CDR3 is 14 amino acids long. Trimming took 1 base from V and 7 from J; bases not matched to a gene: 7. In DNA, the CDR3 is TGCGCCAGCAGCTTGTTTGGGGAGCGGGGGACCCAGTACTTC. This codes for CASSLFGERGTQYF.